This T cell receptor (beta chain) appears in the sequencing data of a study of Ad26.COV2.S vaccination and SARS-CoV-2 variants. General study results and limits: Vaccine recipients surpassed placebo recipients in spike-specific TCR breadth. Using TCR breadth and depth analyses may have led to underestimated total T cell responses.

Repertoires were generated with immunoSEQ multiplex PCR, while TCRdb's copy carries only in-frame clones and drops some. In the table there are fewer than 500,000 clones, about nine tenths of which are singletons. Comments on this clone: The antigen is undetermined.

The treatment was: 15 to 20 received Ad26.COV2.S at low or high dose, single or two shots; roughly five received placebo; per-sample allocation not given. Sample collection was performed on day 63 after the first vaccine or placebo injection. The CDR3 is 11 residues long. Deletions cut 4 bases from V and 5 bases from J, with 2 bases between. Germline CDR1 is MNHEY and CDR2 is SVGEGT. The genes are TRBV6-2 or TRBV6-3 and TRBJ2-2; D call uncertain. Sequencing was performed on peripheral blood, taken in a trial of Ad26.COV2.S vaccine versus placebo. This clonotype originated in a person aged 18 to 65 who received the Ad26.COV2.S COVID-19 vaccine or a placebo. The CDR3 here is CASSFTGELFF. CDR3 nucleotides: TGTGCCAGCAGTTTTACCGGGGAGCTGTTTTTT.